Presented here are 9 T cell receptor beta chains from one specimen sequenced in a study of blood T cell repertoires in COVID-19. Here immunoSEQ multiplex PCR was the method, and the copy in TCRdb shows in-frame clones only, minus some. The sample lists some 270,000 clones; more than 80% were seen once. The sequencing sample was made of PBMCs or T cells enriched from blood (not recorded which). These receptors were collected from a woman in her thirties with acute COVID-19.

This chain links TRBV5-3 with TRBJ1-2; perhaps TRBD1 as D (6 bases). Being an ORF, TRBV5-3 has a function that is uncertain. The CDR3 runs 16 residues. V was pared by 6 bases and J by 4 bases, with 22 bases between. The CDR3 sequence is CARKGTPPSQGYGYTF. The CDR3 region has the DNA TGTGCCAGAAAAGGGACACCTCCCTCCCAGGGCTATGGCTACACCTTC.

The chain recombines TRBV21-1 with TRBJ2-3; the table's D call TRBD1 went unverified against the DNA. TRBV21-1 is described as a pseudogene. CDR3 size: 15 residues. The CDR3 region has the DNA TGTGCCAGCAGCAAGAGACAGGGCGGCACAGATACGCAGTATTTT. This codes for CASSKRQGGTDTQYF.

As regards this clone: Other DNA sequences in this sample translate to the same CDR3. The chain joins TRBV27 to TRBJ1-5, with D tentatively TRBD1 (6 bases). The V end was cut by 0 bases, the J end by 4 bases, with 7 bases between. This CDR3 has 14 amino acids. CDR1 is MNHEY, CDR2 SMNVEV, per germline (reference sequence). CDR3 nucleotides: TGTGCCAGCAGTTTATCCAGGGGAAATCAGCCCCAGCATTTT. The encoded protein is CASSLSRGNQPQHF.

The chain uses TRBV5-5 and TRBJ2-7; TRBD2 agrees at 7 bases. The CDR3 is 14 residues long. CDR1 is SGHKS and CDR2 is YYEKEE in the germline V gene (reference sequence). J gave up 2 bases and V 3 bases, and 5 bases lay outside the gene matches. The CDR3 is CASSWLADAYEQYF. The CDR3 DNA follows: TGTGCCAGCAGCTGGCTAGCGGACGCCTACGAGCAGTACTTC.

To note about this clone: Other DNA sequences in the same sample also yield this CDR3. The chain uses TRBV10-3 and TRBJ2-7, with D unresolved. Germline CDR1 and CDR2: ENHRY and SYGVKD. V was cut by 5 bases and J by 1 base, with 9 bases left in between. This CDR3 contains 13 residues. The CDR3 nucleotides read TGTGCCATCAGTCCTGGCGGATCCTACGAGCAGTACTTC. This encodes CAISPGGSYEQYF.

This chain links TRBV19 with TRBJ1-1; D remains unclear. This CDR3 comprises 15 residues. From germline, CDR1 is LNHDA and CDR2 SQIVND (reference sequence). V lost 3 bases and J lost 7, with 18 bases in between. This CDR3 reads CASSMRSVPLIEAFF. CDR3 sequence (DNA): TGTGCCAGTAGTATGCGGTCGGTCCCTCTCATTGAAGCTTTCTTT.

The table lists this clone with a count of one. This chain uses TRBV2 with TRBJ1-2, with D perhaps TRBD1 (6 bases). Germline lookup yields CDR1 SNHLY and CDR2 FYNNEI. The CDR3 has 15 residues. Trimming left V 6 bases short and J 0 bases short, with 14 bases between. The CDR3 DNA follows: TGTGCCAGCAGGGACAGAGTCCTAGCTAACTATGGCTACACCTTC. Its protein is CASRDRVLANYGYTF. The full variable domain, its missing parts supplied by reference TRBV2 and TRBJ1-2, is EPEVTQTPSHQVTQMGQEVILRCVPISNHLYFYWYRQILGQKVEFLVSFYNNEISEKSEIFDDQFSVERPDGSNFTLKIRSTKLEDSAMYFCASRDRVLANYGYTFGSGTRLTVV.

The gene calls are TRBV2 and TRBJ1-1; unclear D gene. Trimming removed 8 bases from V and 1 base from J, with 26 bases in between. The germline CDR1 and CDR2 sequences are SNHLY and FYNNEI. The CDR3 spans 18 residues. The DNA of the CDR3 is TGTGCCAGCCTCCGAGGTGGAGGTCCGAGGCCGGAGAACACTGAAGCTTTCTTT. As protein: CASLRGGGPRPENTEAFF.

The J gene is TRBJ2-3, the V gene TRBV7-2, with 9 bases identical to TRBD1. The J segment lost 3 bases and the V segment lost 3 bases, leaving 4 bases of the junction unmatched. From germline, CDR1 is SGHTA and CDR2 FQGNSA. The CDR3 contains 15 residues. This chain's CDR3 is CASSLGTGRTDTQYF. The CDR3 DNA is TGTGCCAGCAGCTTGGGGACAGGGAGGACAGATACGCAGTATTTT.